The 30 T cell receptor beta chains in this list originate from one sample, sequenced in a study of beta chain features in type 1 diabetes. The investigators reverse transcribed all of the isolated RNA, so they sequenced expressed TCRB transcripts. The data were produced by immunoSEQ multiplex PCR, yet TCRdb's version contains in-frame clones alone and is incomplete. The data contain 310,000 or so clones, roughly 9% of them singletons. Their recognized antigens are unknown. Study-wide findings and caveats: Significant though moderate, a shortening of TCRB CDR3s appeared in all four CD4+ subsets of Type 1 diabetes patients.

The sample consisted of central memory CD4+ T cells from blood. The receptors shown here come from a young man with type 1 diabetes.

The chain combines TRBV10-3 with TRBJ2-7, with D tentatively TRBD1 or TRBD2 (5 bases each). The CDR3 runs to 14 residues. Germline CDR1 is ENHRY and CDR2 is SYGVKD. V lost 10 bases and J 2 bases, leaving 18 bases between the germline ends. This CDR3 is CASTRDGVTYEQYF. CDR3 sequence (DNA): TGTGCCAGCACCCGGGACGGAGTTACCTACGAGCAGTACTTC.

The CDR3 sequence: CASSYTSGDTYEQYF. Here the CDR3 DNA reads TGTGCCAGCAGTTACACTAGCGGCGATACCTACGAGCAGTACTTC. V gene TRBV28 combines with J gene TRBJ2-7; 8 bases match TRBD2. Trimming took 4 bases from V and 2 from J; bases not matched to a gene: 7. This CDR3 is built from 15 residues. Germline V gives CDR1 MDHEN, CDR2 SYDVKM.

As DNA, the CDR3 is TGCGCCAGCAGCTTGGAACTAGCGAGCGAAGAGACCCAGTACTTC. It translates to CASSLELASEETQYF. The rearrangement joins TRBV5-1 to TRBJ2-5; 7 bases agree with TRBD2. With 0 bases clipped from V and 3 bases from J, the junction kept 5 bases outside the gene matches. The CDR3 sequence is 15 residues long. In germline, CDR1 is SGHRS, CDR2 YFSETQ.

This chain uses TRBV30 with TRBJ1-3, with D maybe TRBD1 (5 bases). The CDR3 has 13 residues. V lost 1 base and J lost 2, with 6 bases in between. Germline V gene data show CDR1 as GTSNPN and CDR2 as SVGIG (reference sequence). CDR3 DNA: TGTGCCTGGAGTGCAGGGCCTGGAAACACCATATATTTT. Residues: CAWSAGPGNTIYF.

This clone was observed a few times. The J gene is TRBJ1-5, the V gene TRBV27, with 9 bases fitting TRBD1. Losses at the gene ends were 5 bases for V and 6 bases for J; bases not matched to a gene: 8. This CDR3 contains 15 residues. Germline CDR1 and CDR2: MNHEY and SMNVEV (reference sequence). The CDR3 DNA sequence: TGTGCCAGCAGTGTTGGGACAGGGTCAGGTCAGCCCCAGCATTTT. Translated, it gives CASSVGTGSGQPQHF.

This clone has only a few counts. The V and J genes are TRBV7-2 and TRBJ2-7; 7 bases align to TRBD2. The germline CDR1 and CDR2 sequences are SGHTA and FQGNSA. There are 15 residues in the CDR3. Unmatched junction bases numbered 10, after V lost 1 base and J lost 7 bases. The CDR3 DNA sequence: TGTGCCAGCAGCTTAGAGAGCGGGGTCGTCTGGGAGCAGTACTTC. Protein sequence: CASSLESGVVWEQYF.

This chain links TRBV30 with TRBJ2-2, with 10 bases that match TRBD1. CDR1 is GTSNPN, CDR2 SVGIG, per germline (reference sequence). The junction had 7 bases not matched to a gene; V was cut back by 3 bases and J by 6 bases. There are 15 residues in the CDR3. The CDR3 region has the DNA TGTGCCTGGAGGAGAACCGGGACAGGGGCCGGGGAGCTGTTTTTT. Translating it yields CAWRRTGTGAGELFF.

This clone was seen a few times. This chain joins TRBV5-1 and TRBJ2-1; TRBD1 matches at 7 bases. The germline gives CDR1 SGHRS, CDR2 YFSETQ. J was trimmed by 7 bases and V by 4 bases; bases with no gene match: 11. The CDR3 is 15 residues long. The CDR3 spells CASSPQAGGSNEQFF. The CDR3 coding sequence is TGCGCCAGCAGCCCACAGGCAGGGGGTTCGAATGAGCAGTTCTTC.

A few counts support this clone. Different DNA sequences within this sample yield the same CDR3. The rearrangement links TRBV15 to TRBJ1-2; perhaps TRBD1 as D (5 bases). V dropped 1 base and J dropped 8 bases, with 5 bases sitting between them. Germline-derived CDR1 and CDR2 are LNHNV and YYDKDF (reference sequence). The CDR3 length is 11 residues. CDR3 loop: CATSRGDGYTF. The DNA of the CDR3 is TGTGCCACCAGCAGAGGGGACGGCTACACCTTC. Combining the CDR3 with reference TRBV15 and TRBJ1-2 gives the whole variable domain DAMVIQNPRYQVTQFGKPVTLSCSQTLNHNVMYWYQQKSSQAPKLLFHYYDKDFNNEADTPDNFQSRRPNTSFCFLDIRSPGLGDTAMYLCATSRGDGYTFGSGTRLTVV.

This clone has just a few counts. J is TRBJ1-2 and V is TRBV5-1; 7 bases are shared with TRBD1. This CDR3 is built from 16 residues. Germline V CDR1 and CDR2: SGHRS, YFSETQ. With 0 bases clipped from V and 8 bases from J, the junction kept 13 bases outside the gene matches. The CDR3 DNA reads TGCGCCAGCAGCTTGGACCCGACAGGGAAATCCTTAGGCTACACCTTC. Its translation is CASSLDPTGKSLGYTF.

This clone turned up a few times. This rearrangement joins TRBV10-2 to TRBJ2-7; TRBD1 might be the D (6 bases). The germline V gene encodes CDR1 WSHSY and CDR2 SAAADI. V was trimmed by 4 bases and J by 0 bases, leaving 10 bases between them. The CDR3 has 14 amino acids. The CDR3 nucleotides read TGCGCCAGCAGTGTAGACAGGACCTCCTACGAGCAGTACTTC. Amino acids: CASSVDRTSYEQYF.

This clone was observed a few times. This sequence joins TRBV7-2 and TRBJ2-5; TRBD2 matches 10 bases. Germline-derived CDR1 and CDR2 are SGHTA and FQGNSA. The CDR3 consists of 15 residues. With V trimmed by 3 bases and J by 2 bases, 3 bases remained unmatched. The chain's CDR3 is CASSFSSGSQETQYF. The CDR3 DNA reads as TGTGCCAGCAGCTTTTCTAGCGGGAGTCAAGAGACCCAGTACTTC.

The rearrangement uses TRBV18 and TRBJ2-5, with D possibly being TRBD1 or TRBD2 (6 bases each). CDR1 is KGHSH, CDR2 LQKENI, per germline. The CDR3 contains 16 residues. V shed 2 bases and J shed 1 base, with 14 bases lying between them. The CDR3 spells CASSPSNGGPQETQYF. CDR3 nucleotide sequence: TGTGCCAGCTCACCATCAAATGGGGGGCCCCAAGAGACCCAGTACTTC. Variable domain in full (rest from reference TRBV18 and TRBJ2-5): NAGVMQNPRHLVRRRGQEARLRCSPMKGHSHVYWYRQLPEEGLKFMVYLQKENIIDESGMPKERFSAEFPKEGPSILRIQQVVRGDSAAYFCASSPSNGGPQETQYFGPGTRLLVL.

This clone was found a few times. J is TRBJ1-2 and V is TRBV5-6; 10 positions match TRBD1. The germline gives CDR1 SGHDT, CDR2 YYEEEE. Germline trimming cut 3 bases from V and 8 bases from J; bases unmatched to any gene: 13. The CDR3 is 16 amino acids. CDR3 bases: TGTGCCAGCAGCTCTGCAATGGGACAGGGGAGCCTCGGCTACACCTTC. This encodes CASSSAMGQGSLGYTF. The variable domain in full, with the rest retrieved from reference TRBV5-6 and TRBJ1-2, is DAGVTQSPTHLIKTRGQQVTLRCSPKSGHDTVSWYQQALGQGPQFIFQYYEEEERQRGNFPDRFSGHQFPNYSSELNVNALLLGDSALYLCASSSAMGQGSLGYTFGSGTRLTVV.

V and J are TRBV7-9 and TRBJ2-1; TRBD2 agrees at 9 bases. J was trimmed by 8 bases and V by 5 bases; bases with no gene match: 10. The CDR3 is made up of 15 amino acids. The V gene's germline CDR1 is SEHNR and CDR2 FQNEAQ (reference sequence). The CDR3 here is CASSRNSGGYDEQFF. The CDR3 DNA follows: TGTGCCAGCAGCCGGAATAGCGGGGGATACGATGAGCAGTTCTTC.

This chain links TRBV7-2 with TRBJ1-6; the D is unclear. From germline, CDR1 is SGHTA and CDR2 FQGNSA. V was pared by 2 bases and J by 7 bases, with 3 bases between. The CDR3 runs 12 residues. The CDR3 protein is CASSLQNSPLHF. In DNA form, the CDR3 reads TGTGCCAGCAGCTTACAGAATTCACCCCTCCACTTT.

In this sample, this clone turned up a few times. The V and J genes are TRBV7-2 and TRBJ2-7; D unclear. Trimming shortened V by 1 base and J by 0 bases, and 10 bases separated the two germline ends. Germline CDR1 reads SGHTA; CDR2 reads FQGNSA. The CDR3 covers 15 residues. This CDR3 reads CASSLVAESSYEQYF. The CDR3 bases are TGTGCCAGCAGCTTAGTGGCGGAGAGCTCCTACGAGCAGTACTTC.

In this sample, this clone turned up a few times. Here the CDR3 reads CASREGGPYNEQFF. CDR3 sequence (DNA): TGTGCCAGCAGGGAAGGGGGCCCCTACAATGAGCAGTTCTTC. The rearrangement uses TRBV6-5 and TRBJ2-1; 7 nucleotides line up with TRBD1. CDR1 MNHEY and CDR2 SVGAGI come from the germline V gene. CDR3 length equals 14 residues. The ends lost 6 bases at V and 2 bases at J; junction bases unmatched: 4.

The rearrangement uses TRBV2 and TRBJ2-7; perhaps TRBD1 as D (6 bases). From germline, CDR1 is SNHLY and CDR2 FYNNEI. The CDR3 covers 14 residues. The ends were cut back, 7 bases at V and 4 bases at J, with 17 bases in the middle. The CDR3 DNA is TGTGCCAGCAATGGACAGCCCCCAGTATACGAGCAGTACTTC. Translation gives CASNGQPPVYEQYF.

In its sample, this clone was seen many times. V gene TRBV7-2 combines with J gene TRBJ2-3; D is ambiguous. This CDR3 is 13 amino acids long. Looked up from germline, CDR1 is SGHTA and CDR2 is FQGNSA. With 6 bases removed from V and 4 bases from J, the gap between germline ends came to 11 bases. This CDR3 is CASSSKSADTQYF. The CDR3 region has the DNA TGTGCCAGCAGTTCAAAGTCGGCAGATACGCAGTATTTT.

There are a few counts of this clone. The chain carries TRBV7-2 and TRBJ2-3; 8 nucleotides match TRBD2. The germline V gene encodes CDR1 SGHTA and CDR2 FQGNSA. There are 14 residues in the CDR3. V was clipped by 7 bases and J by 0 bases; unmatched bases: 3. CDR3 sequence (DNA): TGTGCCAGCATCCGGGGGGGAAGCACAGATACGCAGTATTTT. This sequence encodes CASIRGGSTDTQYF.

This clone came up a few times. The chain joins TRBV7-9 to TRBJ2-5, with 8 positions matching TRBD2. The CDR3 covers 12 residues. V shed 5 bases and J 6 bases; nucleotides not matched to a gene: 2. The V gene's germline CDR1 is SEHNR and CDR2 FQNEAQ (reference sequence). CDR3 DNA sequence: TGTGCCAGCAGCCCGGGAGGGAAGACCCAGTACTTC. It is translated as CASSPGGKTQYF.

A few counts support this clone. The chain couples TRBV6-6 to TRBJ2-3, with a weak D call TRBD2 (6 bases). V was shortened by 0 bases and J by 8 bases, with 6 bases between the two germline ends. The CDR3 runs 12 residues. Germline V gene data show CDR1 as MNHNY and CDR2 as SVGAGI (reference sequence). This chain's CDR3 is CASSYSGGTQYF. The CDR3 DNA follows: TGTGCCAGCAGTTACTCGGGAGGTACGCAGTATTTT.

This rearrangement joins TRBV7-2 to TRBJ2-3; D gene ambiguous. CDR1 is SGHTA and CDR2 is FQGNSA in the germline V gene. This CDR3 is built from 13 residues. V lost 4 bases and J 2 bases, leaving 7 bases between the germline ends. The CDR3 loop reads CASSSPVTDTQYF. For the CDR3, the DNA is TGTGCCAGCAGCTCCCCTGTCACAGATACGCAGTATTTT.

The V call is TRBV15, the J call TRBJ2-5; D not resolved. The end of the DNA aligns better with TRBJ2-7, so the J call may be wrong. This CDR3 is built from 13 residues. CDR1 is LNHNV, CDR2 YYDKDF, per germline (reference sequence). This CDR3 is CATSRGDSYEQYF. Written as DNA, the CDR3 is TGTGCCACCAGCAGAGGGGACTCCTACGAGCAGTACTTC.

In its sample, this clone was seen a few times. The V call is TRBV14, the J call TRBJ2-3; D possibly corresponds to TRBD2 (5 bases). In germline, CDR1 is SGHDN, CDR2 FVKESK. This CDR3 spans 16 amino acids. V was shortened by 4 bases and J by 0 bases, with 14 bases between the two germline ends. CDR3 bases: TGTGCCAGCAGCCGGATGGGTAGGAGGAGCACAGATACGCAGTATTTT. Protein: CASSRMGRRSTDTQYF.

The CDR3 region has the DNA TGCAGCGTTAACAGGGGTAACTACGAGCAGTACTTC. Protein product: CSVNRGNYEQYF. This chain links TRBV29-1 with TRBJ2-7, with 7 bases lining up with TRBD1. Germline loops: CDR1 SQVTM, CDR2 ANQGSEA. The CDR3 is made up of 12 amino acids. The V gene end was trimmed by 5 bases and the J gene end by 3 bases; junction bases not matched to a gene: 4.

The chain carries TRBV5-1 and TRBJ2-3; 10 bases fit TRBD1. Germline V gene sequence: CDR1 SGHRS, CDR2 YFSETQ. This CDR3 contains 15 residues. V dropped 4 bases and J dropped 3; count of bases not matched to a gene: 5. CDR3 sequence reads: CASSRDRGRTDTQYF. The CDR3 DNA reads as TGCGCCAGCAGCCGGGACAGGGGACGGACAGATACGCAGTATTTT.

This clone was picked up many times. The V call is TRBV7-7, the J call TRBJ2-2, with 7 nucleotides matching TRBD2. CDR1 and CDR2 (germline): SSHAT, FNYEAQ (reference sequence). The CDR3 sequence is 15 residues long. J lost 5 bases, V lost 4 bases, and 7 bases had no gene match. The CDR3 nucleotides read TGTGCCAGCAGCTCCGATGGCGGGGGAACCGGGGAGCTGTTTTTT. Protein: CASSSDGGGTGELFF.

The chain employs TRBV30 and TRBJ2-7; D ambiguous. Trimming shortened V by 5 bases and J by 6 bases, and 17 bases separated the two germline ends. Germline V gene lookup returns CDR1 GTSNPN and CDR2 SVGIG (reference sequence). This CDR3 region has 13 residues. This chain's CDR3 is CAWGIRTSTEQYF. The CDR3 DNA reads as TGTGCCTGGGGGATTCGGACGTCTACCGAGCAGTACTTC.